A single sample is the source of the 10 T cell receptor beta chains below, sequenced in a study of blood T cell repertoires in COVID-19 (dated by TCRdb to between 2020 and 2021). The library was built by means of the immunoSEQ multiplex PCR assay. The immuneACCESS repertoire file appears here via TCRdb, limited to in-frame rearrangements. These files lack a portion of the clones; in checked studies, under half of the deficit traces to unresolved V genes, and the cause of the others is not known. The sample profile shows fewer than 80,000 clones; about nine tenths of them were found once. The ten biggest clones cover 7% to 10% of the sample. Source material: peripheral blood. The receptors were sampled from a human donor in a cohort sampled during active COVID-19.

The rearrangement joins TRBV7-2 to TRBJ2-1; the D gene is possibly TRBD1 (6 bases). The length of the CDR3 is 17 residues. Germline CDR1 SGHTA, CDR2 FQGNSA. V was trimmed by 1 base and J by 3 bases, leaving 16 bases between them. Written as DNA, the CDR3 is TGTGCCAGCAGCTTAGACTTACAGACAGGTCGCTACAATGAGCAGTTCTTC. As protein: CASSLDLQTGRYNEQFF.

The chain employs TRBV6-5 and TRBJ1-1; a weak D match, TRBD1 (6 bases). With 6 bases removed from V and 5 bases from J, the gap between germline ends came to 16 bases. The CDR3 sequence is 14 residues long. Germline CDR1 is MNHEY and CDR2 is SVGAGI. CDR3 nucleotide sequence: TGTGCCAGCAGGCCAACGACAGGTAAAACTGAAGCTTTCTTT. Its protein product is CASRPTTGKTEAFF.

The chain combines TRBV30 with TRBJ2-7; 8 nucleotides match TRBD1. J lost 7 bases, V lost 7 bases, and 9 bases had no gene match. The CDR3 sequence is 12 residues long. Germline assignment: CDR1 GTSNPN and CDR2 SVGIG (reference sequence). Here the CDR3 DNA reads TGTGCCTTAGGACAGGGTGTTATTGAGCAGTACTTC. It is translated as CALGQGVIEQYF.

This rearrangement joins TRBV29-1 to TRBJ1-4; TRBD1 matches at 7 bases. The germline CDR1 and CDR2 sequences are SQVTM and ANQGSEA. This CDR3 region has 14 residues. The V segment lost 1 base and the J segment 10 bases; nucleotides outside the gene matches: 9. The CDR3 spells CSVEVGQGVGKLFF. The CDR3 bases are TGCAGCGTTGAAGTGGGTCAGGGGGTCGGAAAACTGTTTTTT.

V is TRBV5-1 and J is TRBJ2-7, with 10 bases matching TRBD1. The germline gives CDR1 SGHRS, CDR2 YFSETQ. The V gene end was trimmed by 4 bases and the J gene end by 6 bases; junction bases not matched to a gene: 13. This CDR3 spans 16 amino acids. CDR3 sequence reads: CASSAQTGGTVLEQYF. CDR3 sequence (DNA): TGCGCCAGCAGCGCACAGACAGGGGGCACAGTCCTCGAGCAGTACTTC.

V and J are TRBV6-5 and TRBJ2-7; 11 nucleotides agree with TRBD2. There are 15 residues in the CDR3. Germline V gives CDR1 MNHEY, CDR2 SVGAGI. Losses at the gene ends were 4 bases for V and 2 bases for J; bases not matched to a gene: 4. CDR3 nucleotide sequence: TGTGCCAGCAGTTCGGGACTAGCGGTCCCCTACGAGCAGTACTTC. It specifies CASSSGLAVPYEQYF.

The chain recombines TRBV4-2 with TRBJ2-7; no firm D call. CDR1 and CDR2 from the germline V gene are LGHNA and YNFKEQ. Deletions cut 0 bases from V and 0 bases from J, with 9 bases between. The CDR3 runs 15 residues. In DNA, the CDR3 is TGTGCCAGCAGCCAAGATTCTAGGAGCTCCTACGAGCAGTACTTC. Residues: CASSQDSRSSYEQYF.

The V gene is TRBV29-1, the J gene TRBJ1-2; TRBD1 might be the D (6 bases). Trimming cost V 2 bases and J 1 base, with 38 bases left between them. CDR1 and CDR2 (germline): SQVTM, ANQGSEA. The CDR3 has 23 amino acids. CDR3 coding DNA: TGCAGCGTTGAAAACATCGAAGGGGGGGCAGGGTCCGGCCTAGTAGGGCGTAACTATGGCTACACCTTC. Amino acid sequence: CSVENIEGGAGSGLVGRNYGYTF.

The gene calls are TRBV29-1 and TRBJ1-1; a weak D match, TRBD1 (6 bases). Trimming removed 7 bases at V and 1 base at J, with 16 bases between. The CDR3 loop spans 14 amino acids. Germline V lookup: CDR1 SQVTM, CDR2 ANQGSEA. This CDR3 reads CSATLYRANTEAFF. The CDR3 nucleotides are TGCAGCGCTACCCTATACAGGGCGAACACTGAAGCTTTCTTT.

This clone has just one count. The V gene is TRBV30, the J gene TRBJ1-3; 9 nucleotides match TRBD1. The CDR3 consists of 13 residues. The germline CDR1 and CDR2 sequences are GTSNPN and SVGIG (reference sequence). V was pared by 7 bases and J by 2 bases, with 3 bases of the junction left unmatched. The CDR3 loop reads CAFNRGPGNTIYF. Written as DNA, the CDR3 is TGTGCCTTCAACAGGGGGCCTGGAAACACCATATATTTT.